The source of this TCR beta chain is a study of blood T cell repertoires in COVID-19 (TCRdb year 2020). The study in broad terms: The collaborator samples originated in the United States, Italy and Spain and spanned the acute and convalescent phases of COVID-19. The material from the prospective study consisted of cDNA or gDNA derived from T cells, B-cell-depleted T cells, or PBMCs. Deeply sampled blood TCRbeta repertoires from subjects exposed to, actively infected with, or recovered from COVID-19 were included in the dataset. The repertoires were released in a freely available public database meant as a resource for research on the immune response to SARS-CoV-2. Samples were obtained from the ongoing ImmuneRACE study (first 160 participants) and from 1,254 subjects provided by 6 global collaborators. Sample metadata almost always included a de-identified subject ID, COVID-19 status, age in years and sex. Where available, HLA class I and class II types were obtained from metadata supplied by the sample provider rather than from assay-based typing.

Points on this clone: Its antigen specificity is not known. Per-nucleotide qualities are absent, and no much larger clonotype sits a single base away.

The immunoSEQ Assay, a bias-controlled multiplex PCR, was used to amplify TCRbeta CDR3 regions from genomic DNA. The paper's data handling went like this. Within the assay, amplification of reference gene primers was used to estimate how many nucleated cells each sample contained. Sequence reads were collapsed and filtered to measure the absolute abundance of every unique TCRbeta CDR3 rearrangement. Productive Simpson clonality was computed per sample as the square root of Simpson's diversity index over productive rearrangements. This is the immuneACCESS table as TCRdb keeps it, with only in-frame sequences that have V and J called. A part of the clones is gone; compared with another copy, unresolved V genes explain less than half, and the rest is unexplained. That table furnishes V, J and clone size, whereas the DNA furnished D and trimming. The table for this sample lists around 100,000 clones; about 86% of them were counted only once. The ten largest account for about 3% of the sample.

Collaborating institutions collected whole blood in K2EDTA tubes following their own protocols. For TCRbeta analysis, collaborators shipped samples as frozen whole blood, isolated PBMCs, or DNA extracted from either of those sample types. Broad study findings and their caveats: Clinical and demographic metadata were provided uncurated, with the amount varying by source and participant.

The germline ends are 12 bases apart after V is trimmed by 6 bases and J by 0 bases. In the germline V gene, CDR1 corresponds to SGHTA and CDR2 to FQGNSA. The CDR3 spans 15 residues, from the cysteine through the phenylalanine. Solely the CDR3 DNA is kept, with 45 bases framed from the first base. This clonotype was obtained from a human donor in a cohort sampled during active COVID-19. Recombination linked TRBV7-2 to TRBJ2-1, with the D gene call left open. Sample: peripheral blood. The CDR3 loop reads CASRRLVNSYNEQFF. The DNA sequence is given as TGTGCCAGCAGGCGGCTAGTCAACTCCTACAATGAGCAGTTCTTC.